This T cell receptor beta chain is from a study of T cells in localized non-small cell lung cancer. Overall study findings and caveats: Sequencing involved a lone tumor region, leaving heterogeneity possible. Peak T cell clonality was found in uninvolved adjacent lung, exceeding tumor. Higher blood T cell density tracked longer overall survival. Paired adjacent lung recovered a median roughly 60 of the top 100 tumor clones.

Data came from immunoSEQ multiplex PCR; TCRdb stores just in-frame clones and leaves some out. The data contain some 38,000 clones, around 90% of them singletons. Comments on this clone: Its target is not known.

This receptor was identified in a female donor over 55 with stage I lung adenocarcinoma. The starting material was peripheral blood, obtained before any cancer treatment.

The chain's CDR3 is CASSLNRDSNSPLHF. The CDR3 nucleotides are TGTGCCAGCTCACTCAACCGGGACAGTAATTCACCCCTCCACTTT. The V gene is TRBV18, the J gene TRBJ1-6; 7 positions match TRBD1. CDR1 and CDR2 from the germline V gene are KGHSH and LQKENI. V lost 4 bases to trimming and J lost 6 bases; unmatched junction nucleotides: 6. CDR3 length: 15 amino acids. The full variable domain, completed using reference TRBV18 and TRBJ1-6, is NAGVMQNPRHLVRRRGQEARLRCSPMKGHSHVYWYRQLPEEGLKFMVYLQKENIIDESGMPKERFSAEFPKEGPSILRIQQVVRGDSAAYFCASSLNRDSNSPLHFGNGTRLTVT.